The clone carrying this T cell receptor beta chain was recorded at least ten times. This record comes from a study of T cells in Graves' hyperthyroidism and ophthalmopathy. There are 13 residues in the CDR3. V lost 4 bases, J lost 3 bases, and 10 bases lay in between. In germline, CDR1 is LGHDT, CDR2 YNNKEL (reference sequence). RNA transcripts gave rise to amplified TCR beta CDR3 regions. Initially, a first-round RT-PCR of the TCR CDR3 employed the HTBI primer set. TCRdb used MiXCR to reprocess the multiplex PCR reads, holding one entry per CDR3 protein. The sample contains roughly 350,000 distinct CDR3 sequences, approximately 13% of which appear only once.

Sequencing input: blood. The clonotype originates from a woman younger than 45 with Graves' hyperthyroidism. This sequence joins TRBV3-1 and TRBJ2-7; unclear D gene. The DNA for the CDR3 is TGTGCCAGCAGCCCAGAACCGCACTACGAGCAGTACTTC. It encodes CASSPEPHYEQYF.